The rows below give T cell receptor beta chains drawn from one sample of a study of spatial heterogeneity in lung cancer. TCRdb re-analysed the 5' RACE reads in MiXCR, keeping a single row per CDR3 protein. The sample records around 45,000 distinct CDR3 sequences, roughly 15% being singletons. The starting material was PBMCs, obtained at surgery. Every receptor here comes from a male donor with early-stage non-small cell lung cancer. Both conserved end residues are trimmed from each CDR3. Each record gives: J gene, V gene, CDR3 protein.

TRBJ1-6 TRBV2 ASSAGGDSPLH
TRBJ1-5 TRBV28 ASRQGRHSNQPQH
TRBJ2-1 TRBV7-9 ASSLEGDQF
TRBJ2-2 TRBV2 ASRWTANTGELF
TRBJ1-4 TRBV11-2 ASSPSWGLEEKLF
TRBJ2-1 TRBV10-3 AISEAGLAGGREQF
TRBJ2-7 TRBV11-3 ASSLRTSGMNYEQY
TRBJ2-2 TRBV5-1 ASMRTNTGELF
TRBJ2-2 TRBV5-4 ASSTGLAGRASITGELF
TRBJ2-7 TRBV2 ASTLDKTYEQY
TRBJ2-2 TRBV28 ASVVSYGTGELF
TRBJ2-1 TRBV28 ASSLARNEQF
TRBJ2-7 TRBV10-2 ASSDYRGTYEQY
TRBJ2-5 TRBV7-2 ASSLTQETQY
TRBJ2-3 TRBV7-6 ASSLMVAGSLTDTQY
TRBJ2-2 TRBV9 ASSLAGEPGELF
TRBJ1-5 TRBV3-1 VSSPAVNSNQPQH
TRBJ1-2 TRBV7-9 ASSLEGGQFGYT
TRBJ2-3 TRBV12-2 ASRIRLAGSDTQY
TRBJ2-5 TRBV14 ASSQARASIAETQY
TRBJ2-7 TRBV6-2/TRBV6-3 ASSRTREQY
TRBJ2-1 TRBV9 ASSVGGGSYNEQF
TRBJ2-1 TRBV3-1 ASSPPTGEQF
TRBJ1-2 TRBV6-5 ASSWGQGLGYT
TRBJ2-1 TRBV11-2 ASSSKTSGRRGEQF
TRBJ1-5 TRBV7-9 ASSSGPQPQH
TRBJ1-4 TRBV3-1 ASSQGQGNEKLF
TRBJ1-3 TRBV7-8 ASSWLLRNTIY
TRBJ2-3 TRBV4-1 ASSQGERRTDTQY
TRBJ1-3 TRBV6-1 ASSVGGPGQGTSGNTIY
TRBJ1-1 TRBV10-3 AISDRTPNTEAF
TRBJ2-1 TRBV12-3/TRBV12-4 ASSLTAGGQF
TRBJ2-5 TRBV7-9 ASSFSHSSTQY
TRBJ2-3 TRBV9 ASSVGPLSTDTQY
TRBJ2-7 TRBV5-1 ASSLSGQAEQY